This T cell receptor (beta chain) was obtained from a study of tissue T cells after allogeneic stem cell transplantation. Study outcomes and limitations: This small cohort was clinically heterogeneous, and sampling depth was a limitation. Tissue-detected TCR repertoire was only partly captured by blood and spleen T cells. Few T cell clones were shared across patients, but motif clusters showed tissue-specific shared signatures.

With respect to this clone: Its antigen remains unidentified. Gene names denote mouse genes. With the read ending 1 residue before the CDR3 end, the germline J gene is used to fill in that end.

Profiling relied on immunoSEQ multiplex PCR, and the TCRdb table lists in-frame clones only, not all of them. The repertoire holds about 48,000 clones, with over 65% as singletons. The CDR3 spans 14 residues. Germline V lookup: CDR1 SNHLY, CDR2 FYNGKV (reference sequence). V gave up 4 bases and J gave up 0 bases, with 7 bases separating them. The receptor comes from a pool of C57BL/6 mice in good health. Sample: sorted cells pooled from one or two spleens. The J gene is TRBJ1-3, the V gene TRBV3; possible D gene TRBD1, 6 bases. The CDR3: CASSSQGSGNTLYF. Partial CDR3 DNA: TGTGCCAGCAGCTCACAGGGTTCTGGAAATACGCTCTAT.